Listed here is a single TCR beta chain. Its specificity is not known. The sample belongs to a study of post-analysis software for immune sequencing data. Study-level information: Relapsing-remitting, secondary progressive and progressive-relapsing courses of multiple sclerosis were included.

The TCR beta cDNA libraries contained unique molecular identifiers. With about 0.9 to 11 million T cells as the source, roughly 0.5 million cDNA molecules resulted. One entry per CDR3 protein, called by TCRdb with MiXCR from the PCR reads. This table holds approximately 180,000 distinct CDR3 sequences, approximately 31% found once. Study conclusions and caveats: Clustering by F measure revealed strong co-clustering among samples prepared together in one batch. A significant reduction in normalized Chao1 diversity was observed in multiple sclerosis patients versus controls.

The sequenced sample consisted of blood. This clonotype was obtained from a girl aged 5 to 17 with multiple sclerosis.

The CDR3: CGGGTDGYEQYF. The CDR3 DNA sequence: TGCGGCGGCGGGACGGACGGCTACGAGCAGTACTTC. The rearrangement links TRBV29-1 to TRBJ2-5; tentative D call: TRBD2 (6 bases). The end of the DNA aligns better with TRBJ2-7, so the J call may be wrong. The CDR3 is 12 amino acids. Germline V gene data show CDR1 as SQVTM and CDR2 as ANQGSEA.